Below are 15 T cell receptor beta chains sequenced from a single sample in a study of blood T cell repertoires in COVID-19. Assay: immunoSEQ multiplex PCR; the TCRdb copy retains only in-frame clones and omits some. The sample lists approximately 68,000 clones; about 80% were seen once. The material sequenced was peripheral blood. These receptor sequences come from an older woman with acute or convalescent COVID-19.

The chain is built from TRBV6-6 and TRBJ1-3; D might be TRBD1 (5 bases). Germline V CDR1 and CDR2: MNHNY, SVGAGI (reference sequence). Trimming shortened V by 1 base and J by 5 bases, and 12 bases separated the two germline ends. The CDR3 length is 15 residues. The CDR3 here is CASSYWQGERNTIYF. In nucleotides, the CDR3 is TGTGCCAGCAGTTACTGGCAGGGTGAAAGAAACACCATATATTTT.

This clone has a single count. Written as DNA, the CDR3 is TGTGCCAGCAGCGGATTAACAGGGGATTTCACAGATACGCAGTATTTT. Its protein product is CASSGLTGDFTDTQYF. The genes are TRBV7-6 and TRBJ2-3; 7 nucleotides line up with TRBD1. J was trimmed by 2 bases and V by 5 bases; bases with no gene match: 10. From germline, CDR1 is SGHVS and CDR2 FNYEAQ. This CDR3 is 16 amino acids long.

This CDR3 reads CASSQGLTGANQPQHF. The CDR3, as DNA: TGTGCCAGCAGCCAAGGCCTAACAGGGGCCAATCAGCCCCAGCATTTT. V gene TRBV3-1 (or the pseudogene TRBV3-2) combines with J gene TRBJ1-5; 7 nucleotides match TRBD1. Germline lookup yields CDR1 LGHDT and CDR2 YNNKEL (reference sequence). Unmatched junction bases numbered 6, after V lost 1 base and J lost 3 bases. The CDR3 contains 16 residues.

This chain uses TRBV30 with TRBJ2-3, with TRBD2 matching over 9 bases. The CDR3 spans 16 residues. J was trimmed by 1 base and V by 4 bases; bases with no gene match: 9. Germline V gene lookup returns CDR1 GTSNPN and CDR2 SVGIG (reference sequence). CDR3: CAWTLGASGGTDTQYF. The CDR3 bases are TGTGCCTGGACCCTAGGGGCTAGCGGGGGCACAGATACGCAGTATTTT.

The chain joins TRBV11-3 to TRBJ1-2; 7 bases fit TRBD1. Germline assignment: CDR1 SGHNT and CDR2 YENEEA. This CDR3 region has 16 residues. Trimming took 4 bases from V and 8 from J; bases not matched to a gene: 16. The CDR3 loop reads CASSSSSGTAKGGYTF. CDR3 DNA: TGTGCCAGCAGCTCCTCTTCAGGGACAGCCAAAGGGGGCTACACCTTC.

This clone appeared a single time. The DNA of the CDR3 is TGTGCCAGCAGCCGCGGACAGTCTGGAGAGACCCAGTACTTC. Its translation: CASSRGQSGETQYF. The chain couples TRBV5-4 to TRBJ2-5; possibly TRBD1 for D (6 bases). The germline V gene has CDR1 SGHNT and CDR2 YYREEE (reference sequence). V shed 4 bases and J shed 4 bases, with 14 bases lying between them. The CDR3 length is 14 residues.

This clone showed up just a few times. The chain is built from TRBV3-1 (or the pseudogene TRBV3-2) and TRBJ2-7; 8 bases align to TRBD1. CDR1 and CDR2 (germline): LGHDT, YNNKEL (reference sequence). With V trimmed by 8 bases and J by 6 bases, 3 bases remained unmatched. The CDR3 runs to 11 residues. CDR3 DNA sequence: TGTGCCAGCCAGGGGGCGGTCGAGCAGTACTTC. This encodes CASQGAVEQYF.

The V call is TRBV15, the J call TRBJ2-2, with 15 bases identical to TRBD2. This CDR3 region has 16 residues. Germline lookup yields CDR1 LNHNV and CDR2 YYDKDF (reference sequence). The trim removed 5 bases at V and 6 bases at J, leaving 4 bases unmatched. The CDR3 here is CATSRGLAGGAGELFF. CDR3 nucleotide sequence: TGTGCCACCAGCCGTGGACTAGCGGGGGGGGCCGGGGAGCTGTTTTTT.

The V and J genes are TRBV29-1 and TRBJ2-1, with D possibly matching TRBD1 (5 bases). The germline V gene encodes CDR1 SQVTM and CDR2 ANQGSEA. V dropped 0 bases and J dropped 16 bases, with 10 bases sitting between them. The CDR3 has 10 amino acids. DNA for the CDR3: TGCAGCGTTGAAGATCTGACAGAATTCTTC. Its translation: CSVEDLTEFF.

CDR3 sequence: CASSHETGPNTEAFF. CDR3 sequence (DNA): TGTGCCAGCAGCCATGAGACAGGGCCTAACACTGAAGCTTTCTTT. The genes are TRBV7-9 and TRBJ1-1, with TRBD1 identical over 7 bases. Trimming cost V 5 bases and J 2 bases; bases outside gene matches: 8. Germline CDR1 reads SEHNR; CDR2 reads FQNEAQ (reference sequence). The CDR3 has 15 residues. Complete variable domain (other parts from reference TRBV7-9 and TRBJ1-1): DTGVSQNPRHKITKRGQNVTFRCDPISEHNRLYWYRQTLGQGPEFLTYFQNEAQLEKSRLLSDRFSAERPKGSFSTLEIQRTEQGDSAMYLCASSHETGPNTEAFFGQGTRLTVV.

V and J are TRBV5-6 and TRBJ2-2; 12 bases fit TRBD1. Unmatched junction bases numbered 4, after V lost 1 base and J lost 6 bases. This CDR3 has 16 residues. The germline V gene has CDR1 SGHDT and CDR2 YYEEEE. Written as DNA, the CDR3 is TGTGCCAGCAGCTTGCTGGGACAGGGGGCCGCCGGGGAGCTGTTTTTT. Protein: CASSLLGQGAAGELFF.

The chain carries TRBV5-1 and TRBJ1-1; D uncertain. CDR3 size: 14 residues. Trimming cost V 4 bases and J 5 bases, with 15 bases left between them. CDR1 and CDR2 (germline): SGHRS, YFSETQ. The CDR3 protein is CASSPPAPRTEAFF. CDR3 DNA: TGCGCCAGCAGCCCCCCGGCCCCGCGGACTGAAGCTTTCTTT.

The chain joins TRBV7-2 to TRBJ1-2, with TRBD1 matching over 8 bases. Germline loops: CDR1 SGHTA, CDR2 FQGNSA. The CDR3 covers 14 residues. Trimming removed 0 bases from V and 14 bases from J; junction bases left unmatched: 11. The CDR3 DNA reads TGTGCCAGCAGCTTAGCTGGACAGGGTAAAAGATGGACCTTC. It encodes CASSLAGQGKRWTF.

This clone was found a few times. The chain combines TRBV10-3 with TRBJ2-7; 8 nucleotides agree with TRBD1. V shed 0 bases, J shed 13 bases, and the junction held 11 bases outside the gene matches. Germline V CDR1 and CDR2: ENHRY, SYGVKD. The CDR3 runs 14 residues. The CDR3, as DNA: TGTGCCATCAGTGAGTCTGGACAGGGCCCAAGAACATACTTC. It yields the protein CAISESGQGPRTYF.

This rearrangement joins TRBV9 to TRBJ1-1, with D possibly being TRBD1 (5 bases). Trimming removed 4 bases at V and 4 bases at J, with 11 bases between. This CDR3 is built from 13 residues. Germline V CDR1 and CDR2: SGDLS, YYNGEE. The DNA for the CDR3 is TGTGCCAGCAGCTCATCCGGGGGCACTGAAGCTTTCTTT. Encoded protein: CASSSSGGTEAFF. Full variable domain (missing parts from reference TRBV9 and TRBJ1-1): DSGVTQTPKHLITATGQRVTLRCSPRSGDLSVYWYQQSLDQGLQFLIQYYNGEERAKGNILERFSAQQFPDLHSELNLSSLELGDSALYFCASSSSGGTEAFFGQGTRLTVV.